The T cell receptor (beta chain) described here comes from a study of beta chain features in type 1 diabetes. The wider study: Over all samples combined, 107,917,701 sorted cells were examined.

Trimming took 5 bases from V and 0 from J; bases not matched to a gene: 4. In germline, CDR1 is SGHTA, CDR2 FQGTGA. This CDR3 contains 14 residues. Study findings and constraints: More deletions and fewer insertions at VDJ junctions were found in patients with type 1 diabetes. In every one of the four CD4+ subsets, TCRB CDR3s were moderately but significantly shorter in Type 1 diabetes patients.

Concerning this clone: Antigen unknown.

Sequencing targeted expressed TCRB transcripts, as all isolated RNA had been reverse transcribed. Sequenced by immunoSEQ multiplex PCR; TCRdb stores in-frame clones only, minus some. The sample lists roughly 610,000 clones; 15% to 19% were seen once. Sequenced material: naive CD4+ T cells from blood. The sequence came from a man younger than 35 in good health. The chain has TRBV7-3 and TRBJ2-7, with TRBD2 matching over 7 bases. This CDR3 is CASSPGGSSYEQYF. CDR3 coding DNA: TGTGCCAGCAGCCCAGGCGGGAGCTCCTACGAGCAGTACTTC.